This T cell receptor (beta chain) was sequenced for a study of blood T cell repertoires in COVID-19. About the research overall: The study drew acute and convalescent COVID-19 samples from the United States, Italy and Spain. T cells, B-cell-depleted T cells, or PBMCs provided the cDNA or gDNA that served as material.

The authors' processing: Reference gene primers were amplified, and this amplification served to estimate nucleated cell counts. Sequencing was performed with immunoSEQ multiplex PCR; in TCRdb, only in-frame clones are kept and a portion is missing. That table is the source of V, J and clone size, and D and trimming were worked out from the DNA. The sample includes 60,000 to 65,000 clones, 80% to 85% of them seen just once. Seattle-derived patients entered the study during active infection and were followed longitudinally. From germline, CDR1 is MGHDK and CDR2 SYGVNS. V lost 1 base and J 6 bases, leaving 15 bases between the germline ends. CDR3 length: 15 amino acids.

The chain carries TRBV25-1 and TRBJ1-1, with D possibly TRBD1 on 5 matching bases. The sequenced sample was peripheral blood. This clonotype was obtained from a man aged 60 to 75 with COVID-19, enrolled during active disease. CDR3 sequence reads: CASSESSRADSEAFF. CDR3 coding DNA: TGTGCCAGCAGTGAATCCAGCAGGGCTGACTCTGAAGCTTTCTTT.